This TCR beta chain was sequenced in a study of spatial heterogeneity in lung cancer. As for the study in general: Available follow-up PBMC samples, collected a median of about two years post-resection, were sequenced.

Ten or more counts support this clonotype. The time point here: blood at routine non-recurrence follow-up after resection. Material for sequencing was whole RNA from tumor, nontumor lung or frozen PBMC, left unsorted. A single record per CDR3 protein comes from TCRdb applying MiXCR to the 5' RACE reads. This table holds roughly 70,000 distinct CDR3 sequences, roughly 8.9% found once. The trim removed 5 bases at V and 2 bases at J, leaving 8 bases unmatched. In germline, CDR1 is SGHTA, CDR2 FQGTGA. There are 19 residues in the CDR3. The TCR comes from a female donor with early-stage non-small cell lung cancer. The V call is TRBV7-3, the J call TRBJ2-6; 14 positions agree with TRBD2. The sequenced sample was PBMCs, obtained at follow-up. The DNA of the CDR3 is TGTGCCAGCAGCATGGGACTAGCGGGAGTTAATGCTGGGGCCAACGTCCTGACTTTC. It yields the protein CASSMGLAGVNAGANVLTF.